Sequencing of this T cell receptor (beta chain) was carried out in a study of beta chain features in type 1 diabetes. The CDR3 totals 15 residues. V lost 2 bases and J lost 2, with 10 bases in between. In germline, CDR1 is SEHNR, CDR2 FQNEAQ (reference sequence). Isolated RNA was reverse transcribed in full, so expressed TCRB transcripts were sequenced. Each sample of naive, central memory or regulatory T cells had, on average, around 4 million reads. This table comes from immunoSEQ multiplex PCR, and its TCRdb copy is limited to in-frame clones, with some not included. The sample carries fewer than 350,000 clones, approximately 8.1% recorded once. Points on this clone: No antigen is known for it.

Study findings and constraints: Cells with high TCR expression could be over-represented by cDNA sequencing. Significant though moderate, a shortening of TCRB CDR3s appeared in all four CD4+ subsets of Type 1 diabetes patients.

The sequence came from a woman younger than 30 in good health. Sequenced: central memory CD4+ T cells from blood. The genes are TRBV7-9 and TRBJ1-3; the D is unclear. This CDR3 reads CASSLMMSAGNTIYF. The CDR3 nucleotides read TGTGCCAGCAGCTTAATGATGTCAGCTGGAAACACCATATATTTT.